This TCR beta chain was captured in a study of blood T cell repertoires in COVID-19. At the level of the study: PBMCs, B-cell-depleted T cells, or T cells were the source of the cDNA or gDNA that made up the material.

In this sample, this clone turned up once. The CDR3 extends over 14 amino acids. Trimming cost V 1 base and J 1 base, with 10 bases left between them. Germline lookup yields CDR1 SQVTM and CDR2 ANQGSEA. Original processing methods: How many nucleated cells were present was estimated from reference gene primer amplification. Some clones are missing from TCRdb's copy, which holds only in-frame ones; the method was immunoSEQ multiplex PCR. V, J and clone size derive from that table, while D and trimming were established from the DNA sequence. Found here are tens of thousands of clones, about 92% of them singletons; the top ten hold just over 9%.

This clonotype originated in a human donor in a cohort sampled during active COVID-19. Input material: peripheral blood. The V call is TRBV29-1, the J call TRBJ2-5; D ambiguous. CDR3 sequence (DNA): TGCAGCGTTGAAGTAACCGGTGCCCAAGAGACCCAGTACTTC. This codes for CSVEVTGAQETQYF.